Listed here are 11 T cell receptor beta chains from one sample, sequenced in a study of blood T cell repertoires in COVID-19. Produced via immunoSEQ multiplex PCR; TCRdb's table is partial and in-frame only. The sample holds 210,000 or so clones, about four fifths seen once. Specimen: PBMCs or T cells enriched from blood (not recorded which). Receptors were obtained from a woman in her forties or fifties who had been exposed to COVID-19.

The V call is TRBV6-2 or TRBV6-3, the J call TRBJ1-2; 7 bases agree with TRBD1. Germline CDR1 MNHEY, CDR2 SVGEGT. Germline trimming cut 4 bases from V and 8 bases from J; bases unmatched to any gene: 13. The CDR3 runs 15 residues. The CDR3: CASSFSPGTGVGYTF. In nucleotides, the CDR3 is TGTGCCAGCAGTTTTTCGCCGGGAACAGGGGTCGGCTACACCTTC.

This clone has more than one count but fewer than ten. The chain is built from TRBV28 and TRBJ1-1; no definite D call. This CDR3 spans 13 amino acids. Germline CDR1 is MDHEN and CDR2 is SYDVKM. The V gene lost 7 bases and the J gene lost 6 bases, with 15 bases spanning the gap. CDR3 residues: CASITPLIAEAFF. The DNA for the CDR3 is TGTGCCAGCATCACTCCCCTAATCGCTGAAGCTTTCTTT.

The chain is built from TRBV7-8 and TRBJ1-1, with TRBD1 matching over 7 bases. The CDR3 spans 13 residues. CDR1 and CDR2 (germline): SGHVS, FQNEAQ. After removal of 6 bases from V and 5 bases from J, the junction contained 6 bases not matched to a gene. CDR3 DNA: TGTGCCAGCAGAGGGGGCGCGGGGACTGAAGCTTTCTTT. Translated, it gives CASRGGAGTEAFF.

J is TRBJ1-1 and V is TRBV10-3; D remains ambiguous. Germline lookup yields CDR1 ENHRY and CDR2 SYGVKD. Trimming took 0 bases from V and 0 from J, leaving 5 bases between them. The CDR3 runs to 14 residues. This CDR3 reads CAISESVVNTEAFF. CDR3 in DNA: TGTGCCATCAGTGAGTCAGTAGTGAACACTGAAGCTTTCTTT.

The chain employs TRBV12-5 and TRBJ1-3; 7 bases align to TRBD1. Per germline, CDR1 LGHNT and CDR2 FRNRAP. After removal of 0 bases from V and 0 bases from J, the junction contained 5 bases not matched to a gene. The CDR3 is 17 amino acids. The CDR3 sequence: CASGLVRDSLSGNTIYF. In nucleotides, the CDR3 is TGTGCTAGTGGTTTGGTACGGGACAGCCTCTCTGGAAACACCATATATTTT.

This sequence joins TRBV7-9 and TRBJ1-5, with a weak D call TRBD1 (5 bases). The germline V gene encodes CDR1 SEHNR and CDR2 FQNEAQ (reference sequence). The CDR3 is 15 amino acids. Trimming removed 1 base at V and 4 bases at J, with 11 bases between. As DNA, the CDR3 is TGTGCCAGCAGCTTAGGACGGGGGATAAATCAGCCCCAGCATTTT. This sequence encodes CASSLGRGINQPQHF.

As for this clone: Within the sample, other DNA sequences also encode this same CDR3. This chain connects TRBV15 to TRBJ1-1, with D unclear. The CDR3 has 13 residues. Germline loops: CDR1 LNHNV, CDR2 YYDKDF (reference sequence). The V end was cut by 1 base, the J end by 1 base, with 4 bases between. CDR3 nucleotides: TGTGCCACCAGCAGAGGAGGGAACACTGAAGCTTTCTTT. It is translated as CATSRGGNTEAFF.

The chain has TRBV19 and TRBJ1-2, with 8 bases aligning to TRBD1. Trimming took 1 base from V and 7 from J; bases not matched to a gene: 8. Germline V gene data show CDR1 as LNHDA and CDR2 as SQIVND (reference sequence). The CDR3 is 15 residues long. CDR3 coding DNA: TGTGCCAGTAGTATAGGTCGCAGGGGGCAATTTGGCTACACCTTC. This encodes CASSIGRRGQFGYTF.

The CDR3 protein is CASSQRVGGWTGELFF. For the CDR3, the DNA is TGTGCCAGCAGCCAAAGAGTGGGGGGATGGACCGGGGAGCTGTTTTTT. The chain joins TRBV14 to TRBJ2-2, with a weak D call TRBD2 (6 bases). The germline V gene encodes CDR1 SGHDN and CDR2 FVKESK. The CDR3 sequence is 16 residues long. Trimming removed 2 bases at V and 5 bases at J, with 15 bases between.

V usage is TRBV10-3 and J usage is TRBJ2-7; 8 nucleotides align to TRBD1. V trimming: 6 bases; J trimming: 0 bases; junction bases outside the gene matches: 4. CDR3 length equals 14 residues. The V gene's germline CDR1 is ENHRY and CDR2 SYGVKD. Here the CDR3 DNA reads TGTGCCATCAGGAGGACAGGGAACTCCTACGAGCAGTACTTC. Amino acids: CAIRRTGNSYEQYF.

The chain is built from TRBV2 and TRBJ1-2, with D possibly matching TRBD1 (6 bases). V was pared by 4 bases and J by 8 bases, with 11 bases between. Germline V gene sequence: CDR1 SNHLY, CDR2 FYNNEI. The CDR3 totals 12 residues. The CDR3 region has the DNA TGTGCCAGCAGTGGGGGGACACAAGGCTACACCTTC. It translates to CASSGGTQGYTF.